Presented here are 5 T cell receptor beta chains from one specimen sequenced in a study of blood T cell repertoires in COVID-19. Data came from immunoSEQ multiplex PCR; TCRdb stores just in-frame clones and leaves some out. The sample gives about 400,000 clones, 89% of which show up once; over 1% is in the top ten. The sequencing input was peripheral blood. All receptors come from a man between 35 and 55 years old with acute or convalescent COVID-19.

This chain uses TRBV24-1 with TRBJ1-4, with D unresolved. This CDR3 has 14 residues. Trimming pared 3 bases from V and 8 bases from J, leaving 12 bases between. Germline CDR1 and CDR2: KGHDR and SFDVKD. The CDR3 nucleotides are TGTGCCACCAGTGATCCCGGGGTTGGAGAAAAACTGTTTTTT. Translated: CATSDPGVGEKLFF.

This chain uses TRBV5-4 with TRBJ1-1; D gene unclear. CDR1 is SGHNT, CDR2 YYREEE, per germline (reference sequence). This CDR3 is 14 amino acids long. With 3 bases removed from V and 0 bases from J, the gap between germline ends came to 9 bases. The CDR3 region has the DNA TGTGCCAGCAGCTCCCTGAGTGTGAACACTGAAGCTTTCTTT. Its translation: CASSSLSVNTEAFF.

This rearrangement joins TRBV24-1 to TRBJ2-5; no clear D gene. Trimming stripped 3 bases from V and 3 bases from J, with 10 bases between. The CDR3 contains 14 residues. The germline gives CDR1 KGHDR, CDR2 SFDVKD. CDR3 DNA sequence: TGTGCCACCAGTGATACGACACCCGAAGAGACCCAGTACTTC. This gives the protein CATSDTTPEETQYF.

This chain uses TRBV5-6 with TRBJ2-7; D gene ambiguous. Trimming cost V 0 bases and J 3 bases, with 10 bases left between them. From germline, CDR1 is SGHDT and CDR2 YYEEEE. The CDR3 has 14 amino acids. CDR3 coding DNA: TGTGCCAGCAGCTTGGCCTACACAGACTACGAGCAGTACTTC. It translates to CASSLAYTDYEQYF.

This clone was seen more than once but under ten times. The chain uses TRBV6-5 and TRBJ2-2; weak D call: TRBD2 (5 bases). Between the trimmed V and J ends, which lost 7 bases and 5 bases, there was a span of 11 bases. This CDR3 is built from 13 residues. Germline V CDR1 and CDR2: MNHEY, SVGAGI. This CDR3 reads CASTGRETGELFF. CDR3 nucleotide sequence: TGTGCCAGCACGGGGAGAGAGACCGGGGAGCTGTTTTTT.